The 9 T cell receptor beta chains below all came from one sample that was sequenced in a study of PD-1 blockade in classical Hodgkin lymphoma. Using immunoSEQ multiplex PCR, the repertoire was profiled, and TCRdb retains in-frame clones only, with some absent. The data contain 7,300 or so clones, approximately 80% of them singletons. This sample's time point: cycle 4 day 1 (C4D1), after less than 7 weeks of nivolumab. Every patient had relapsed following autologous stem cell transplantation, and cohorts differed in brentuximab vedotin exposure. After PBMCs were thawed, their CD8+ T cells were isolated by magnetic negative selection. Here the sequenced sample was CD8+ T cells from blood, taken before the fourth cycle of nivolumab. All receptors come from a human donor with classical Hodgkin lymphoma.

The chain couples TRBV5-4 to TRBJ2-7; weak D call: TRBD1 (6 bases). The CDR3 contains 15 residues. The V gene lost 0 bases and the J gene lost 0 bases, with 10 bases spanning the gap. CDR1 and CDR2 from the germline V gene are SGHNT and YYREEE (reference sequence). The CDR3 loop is CASSLGQDRSYEQYF. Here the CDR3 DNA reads TGTGCCAGCAGCTTGGGACAGGACCGCTCCTACGAGCAGTACTTC.

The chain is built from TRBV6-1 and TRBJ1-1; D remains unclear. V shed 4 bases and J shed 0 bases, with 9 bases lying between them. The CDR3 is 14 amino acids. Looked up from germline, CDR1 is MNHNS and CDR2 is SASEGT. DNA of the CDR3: TGTGCCAGCAGTGTTTGGCAGTTGAACACTGAAGCTTTCTTT. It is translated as CASSVWQLNTEAFF.

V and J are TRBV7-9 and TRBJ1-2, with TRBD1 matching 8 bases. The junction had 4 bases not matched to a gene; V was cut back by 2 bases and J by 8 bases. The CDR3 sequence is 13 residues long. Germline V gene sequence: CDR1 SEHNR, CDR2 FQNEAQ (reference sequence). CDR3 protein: CASSLKDRDGYTF. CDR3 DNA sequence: TGTGCCAGCAGCTTAAAGGACAGGGACGGCTACACCTTC.

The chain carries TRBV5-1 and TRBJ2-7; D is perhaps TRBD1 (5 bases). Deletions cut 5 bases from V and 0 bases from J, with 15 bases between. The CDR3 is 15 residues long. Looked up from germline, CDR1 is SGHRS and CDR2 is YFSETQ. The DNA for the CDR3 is TGCGCCAGCAGGGACGACAGCTCCCTCTCCTACGAGCAGTACTTC. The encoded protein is CASRDDSSLSYEQYF.

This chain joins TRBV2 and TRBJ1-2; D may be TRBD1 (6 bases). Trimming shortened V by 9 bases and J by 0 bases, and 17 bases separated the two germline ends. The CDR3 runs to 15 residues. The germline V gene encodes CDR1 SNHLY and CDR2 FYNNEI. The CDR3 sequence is CARGGWGPANYGYTF. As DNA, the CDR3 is TGTGCCAGGGGGGGATGGGGGCCCGCTAACTATGGCTACACCTTC. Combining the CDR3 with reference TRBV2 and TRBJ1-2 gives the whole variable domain EPEVTQTPSHQVTQMGQEVILRCVPISNHLYFYWYRQILGQKVEFLVSFYNNEISEKSEIFDDQFSVERPDGSNFTLKIRSTKLEDSAMYFCARGGWGPANYGYTFGSGTRLTVV.

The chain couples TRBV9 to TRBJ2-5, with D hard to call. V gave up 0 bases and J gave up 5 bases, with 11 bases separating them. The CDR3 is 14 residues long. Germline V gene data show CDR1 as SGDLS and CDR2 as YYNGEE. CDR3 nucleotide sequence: TGTGCCAGCAGCGTAGAAGGTCGTATGGAGACCCAGTACTTC. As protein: CASSVEGRMETQYF.

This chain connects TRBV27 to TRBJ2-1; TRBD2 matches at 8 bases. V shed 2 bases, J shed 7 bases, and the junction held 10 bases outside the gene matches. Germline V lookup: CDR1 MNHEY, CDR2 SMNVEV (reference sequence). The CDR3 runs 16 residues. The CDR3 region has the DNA TGTGCCAGCAGTTTAAGTAGGCGGGGGGCGGGGAATGAGCAGTTCTTC. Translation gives CASSLSRRGAGNEQFF.

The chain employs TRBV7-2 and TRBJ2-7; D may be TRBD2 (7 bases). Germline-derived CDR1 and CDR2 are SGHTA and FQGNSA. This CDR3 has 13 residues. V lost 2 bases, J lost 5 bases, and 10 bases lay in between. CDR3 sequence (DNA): TGTGCCAGCAGCTTACGGGGGGCTAACGAGCAGTACTTC. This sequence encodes CASSLRGANEQYF.

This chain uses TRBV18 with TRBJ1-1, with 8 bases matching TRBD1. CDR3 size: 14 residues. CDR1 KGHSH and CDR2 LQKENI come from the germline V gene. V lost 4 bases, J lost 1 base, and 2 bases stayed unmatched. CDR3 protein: CASSHTGGNTEAFF. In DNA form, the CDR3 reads TGTGCCAGCTCACATACAGGGGGGAACACTGAAGCTTTCTTT.